This passage covers 14 T cell receptor beta chains from one sample sequenced in a study of cytomegalovirus exposure and HLA in healthy donors. PCR used 60 Vbeta primers and 13 Jbeta primers. The repertoire was sequenced with immunoSEQ multiplex PCR; TCRdb's copy has only in-frame clones and lacks some. Here the sample spans roughly 170,000 clones, 80% being singletons. The specimen was PBMCs. The receptors stem from a boy between 10 and 17 years old in good health and CMV-seronegative.

Note on this clone: The final CDR3 position lacks the conserved phenylalanine or tryptophan, pointing to a likely read error. The DNA is left out, because the CDR3 cannot be placed on it with certainty; the CDR3 is given as TCRdb lists it. The CDR3 loop reads CSVDHYRGGV. The chain has TRBV29-1 and TRBJ1-3. The CDR3 spans 10 residues, counting both ends. The germline CDR1 and CDR2 sequences are SQVTM and ANQGSEA.

This clone was observed a few times. CDR3 sequence reads: CASSFMGRTSPAYYEQYF. CDR3 in DNA: TGTGCCAGCAGCTTTATGGGGCGGACGTCACCGGCTTACTACGAGCAGTACTTC. The J gene is TRBJ2-7, the V gene TRBV7-2; tentative D call: TRBD1 (5 bases). The CDR3 is 18 amino acids. Germline CDR1 and CDR2: SGHTA and FQGNSA. The V and J ends lost 3 bases and 3 bases respectively, with 24 bases between them.

This chain joins TRBV7-6 and TRBJ2-1; no definite D call. The germline V gene encodes CDR1 SGHVS and CDR2 FNYEAQ. Trimming stripped 5 bases from V and 9 bases from J, with 11 bases between. This CDR3 is 12 amino acids long. In nucleotides, the CDR3 is TGTGCCAGCAGCCCCCTAGAGGTTGAGCAGTTCTTC. Protein: CASSPLEVEQFF.

The chain joins TRBV5-1 to TRBJ1-1; D ambiguous. CDR1 is SGHRS and CDR2 is YFSETQ in the germline V gene. V was cut by 0 bases and J by 3 bases, with 6 bases left in between. The CDR3 contains 13 residues. The CDR3 DNA sequence: TGCGCCAGCAGCTTGGTAGCGGACACTGAAGCTTTCTTT. This encodes CASSLVADTEAFF.

V gene TRBV9 combines with J gene TRBJ1-4; D is perhaps TRBD1 (5 bases). The length of the CDR3 is 15 residues. Germline CDR1 SGDLS, CDR2 YYNGEE. Trimming cost V 0 bases and J 7 bases, with 13 bases left between them. In nucleotides, the CDR3 is TGTGCCAGCAGCGTAGATGGGCGCAGGGTTGAAAAACTGTTTTTT. It translates to CASSVDGRRVEKLFF.

This clone was detected only a few times. The chain joins TRBV27 to TRBJ2-1, with a tentative D call TRBD1 (5 bases). The CDR3 totals 15 residues. V lost 6 bases, J lost 2 bases, and 14 bases lay in between. Germline CDR1 reads MNHEY; CDR2 reads SMNVEV (reference sequence). The CDR3 DNA reads as TGTGCCAGCAGATACGGGCAAGGGGCCTACAATGAGCAGTTCTTC. Its protein is CASRYGQGAYNEQFF.

The rearrangement links TRBV5-1 to TRBJ2-2, with a possible D match to TRBD2 (5 bases). V lost 0 bases and J 0 bases, leaving 6 bases between the germline ends. CDR1 and CDR2 (germline): SGHRS, YFSETQ. This CDR3 is 15 amino acids long. The CDR3 DNA reads TGCGCCAGCAGCTTGGTCGGGGCGAACACCGGGGAGCTGTTTTTT. It codes for CASSLVGANTGELFF.

There are a few counts of this clone. The chain has TRBV6-1 and TRBJ1-1; 11 bases agree with TRBD1. The CDR3 has 14 amino acids. CDR1 and CDR2 (germline): MNHNS, SASEGT. V lost 6 bases to trimming and J lost 7 bases; unmatched junction nucleotides: 7. Here the CDR3 DNA reads TGTGCCAGCAGCCCACGGACAGGGGGCGGTGAAGCTTTCTTT. This codes for CASSPRTGGGEAFF.

The rearrangement joins TRBV11-2 to TRBJ1-2; D is possibly TRBD1 (6 bases). The V end lost 2 bases, the J end lost 8 bases, and 15 bases lay between the germline ends. Germline assignment: CDR1 SGHAT and CDR2 FQNNGV. The CDR3 covers 14 residues. The DNA of the CDR3 is TGTGCCAGCAGCTTACGGGCGGGGGCAGGGGGCTACACCTTC. Translating gives CASSLRAGAGGYTF.

The V gene is TRBV19, the J gene TRBJ2-7; D might be TRBD1 (5 bases). Germline V gene data show CDR1 as LNHDA and CDR2 as SQIVND (reference sequence). Between the trimmed V and J ends, which lost 5 bases and 5 bases, there was a span of 28 bases. This CDR3 is built from 18 residues. CDR3 sequence reads: CASSLKPPTAPGSHEQYF. The CDR3, as DNA: TGTGCCAGTAGTCTTAAGCCGCCGACCGCCCCAGGGTCCCACGAGCAGTACTTC.

V gene TRBV19 combines with J gene TRBJ2-7, with TRBD1 identical over 7 bases. The CDR3 consists of 13 residues. The J segment lost 2 bases and the V segment lost 9 bases, leaving 7 bases of the junction unmatched. The germline gives CDR1 LNHDA, CDR2 SQIVND (reference sequence). CDR3 nucleotides: TGTGCCAGCTCCAGGGGGTCCACCTACGAGCAGTACTTC. Translation: CASSRGSTYEQYF.

This clone was counted only a few times. The rearrangement links TRBV10-3 to TRBJ2-2; 8 bases align to TRBD2. This CDR3 comprises 15 residues. CDR1 is ENHRY, CDR2 SYGVKD, per germline. The junction had 3 bases not matched to a gene; V was cut back by 2 bases and J by 4 bases. The CDR3 region is CAISERLAGTGELFF. The DNA of the CDR3 is TGTGCCATCAGTGAGAGGCTAGCGGGCACCGGGGAGCTGTTTTTT.

The gene calls are TRBV19 and TRBJ1-1; D remains unclear. V was clipped by 2 bases and J by 4 bases, with 11 bases between them. From germline, CDR1 is LNHDA and CDR2 SQIVND (reference sequence). The CDR3 consists of 14 residues. CDR3 DNA: TGTGCCAGTAGTATATCACGCGGGTTCACTGAAGCTTTCTTT. Translated: CASSISRGFTEAFF.

The rearrangement joins TRBV30 to TRBJ1-4; D perhaps matches TRBD1 (6 bases). This CDR3 is built from 14 residues. Trimming took 2 bases from V and 8 from J, leaving 15 bases between them. Germline lookup yields CDR1 GTSNPN and CDR2 SVGIG (reference sequence). The CDR3 DNA is TGTGCCTGGAGTACAGGGTCAGGGGAAGAAAAACTGTTTTTT. This encodes CAWSTGSGEEKLFF.